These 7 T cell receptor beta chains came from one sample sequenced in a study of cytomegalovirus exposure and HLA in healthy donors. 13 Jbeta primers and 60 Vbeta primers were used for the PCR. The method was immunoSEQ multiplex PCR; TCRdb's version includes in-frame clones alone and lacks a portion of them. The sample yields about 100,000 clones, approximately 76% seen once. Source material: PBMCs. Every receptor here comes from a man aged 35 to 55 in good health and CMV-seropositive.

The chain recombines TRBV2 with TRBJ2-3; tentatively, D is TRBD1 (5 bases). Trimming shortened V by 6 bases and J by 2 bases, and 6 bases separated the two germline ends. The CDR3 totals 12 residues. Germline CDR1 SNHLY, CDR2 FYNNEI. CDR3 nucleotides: TGTGCCAGCAGGACAGACACAGATACGCAGTATTTT. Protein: CASRTDTDTQYF. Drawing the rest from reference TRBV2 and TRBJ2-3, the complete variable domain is EPEVTQTPSHQVTQMGQEVILRCVPISNHLYFYWYRQILGQKVEFLVSFYNNEISEKSEIFDDQFSVERPDGSNFTLKIRSTKLEDSAMYFCASRTDTDTQYFGPGTRLTVL.

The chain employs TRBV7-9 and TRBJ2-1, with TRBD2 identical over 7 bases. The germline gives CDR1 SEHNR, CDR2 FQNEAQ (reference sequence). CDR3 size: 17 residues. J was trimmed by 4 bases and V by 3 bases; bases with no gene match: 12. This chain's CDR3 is CASSFPRGGRGYNEQFF. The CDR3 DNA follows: TGTGCCAGCAGCTTCCCTCGGGGCGGGAGAGGTTACAATGAGCAGTTCTTC.

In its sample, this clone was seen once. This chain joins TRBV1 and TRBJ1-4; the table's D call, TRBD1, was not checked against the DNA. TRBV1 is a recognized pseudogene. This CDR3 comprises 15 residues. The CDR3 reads CTSSQEHRGGEKLFF. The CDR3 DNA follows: TGCACCAGCAGCCAAGAACACAGGGGTGGTGAAAAACTGTTTTTT.

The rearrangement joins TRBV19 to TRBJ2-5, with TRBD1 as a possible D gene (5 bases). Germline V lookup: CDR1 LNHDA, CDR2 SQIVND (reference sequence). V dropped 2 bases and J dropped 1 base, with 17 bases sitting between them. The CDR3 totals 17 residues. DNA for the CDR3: TGTGCCAGTAGTATAAGGCCCCAGGGAAAGCTCCAAGAGACCCAGTACTTC. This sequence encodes CASSIRPQGKLQETQYF.

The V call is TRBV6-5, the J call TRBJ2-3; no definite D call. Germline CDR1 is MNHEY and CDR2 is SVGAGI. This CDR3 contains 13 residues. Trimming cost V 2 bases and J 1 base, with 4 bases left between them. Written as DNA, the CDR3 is TGTGCCAGCAGTTACGTCGGCACAGATACGCAGTATTTT. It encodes CASSYVGTDTQYF.

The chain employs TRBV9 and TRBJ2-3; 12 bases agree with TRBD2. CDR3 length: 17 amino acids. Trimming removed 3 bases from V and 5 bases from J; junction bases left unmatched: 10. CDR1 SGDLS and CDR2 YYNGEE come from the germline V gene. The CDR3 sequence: CASSAIPLAGGRDTQYF. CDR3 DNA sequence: TGTGCCAGCAGCGCAATTCCCCTAGCGGGGGGGAGAGATACGCAGTATTTT.

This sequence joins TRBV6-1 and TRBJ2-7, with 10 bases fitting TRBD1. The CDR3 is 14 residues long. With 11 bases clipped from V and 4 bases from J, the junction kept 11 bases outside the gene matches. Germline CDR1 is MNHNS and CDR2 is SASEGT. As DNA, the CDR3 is TGTGCCGTTCGATCCGGGACAGGGGCATACGAGCAGTACTTC. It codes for CAVRSGTGAYEQYF.